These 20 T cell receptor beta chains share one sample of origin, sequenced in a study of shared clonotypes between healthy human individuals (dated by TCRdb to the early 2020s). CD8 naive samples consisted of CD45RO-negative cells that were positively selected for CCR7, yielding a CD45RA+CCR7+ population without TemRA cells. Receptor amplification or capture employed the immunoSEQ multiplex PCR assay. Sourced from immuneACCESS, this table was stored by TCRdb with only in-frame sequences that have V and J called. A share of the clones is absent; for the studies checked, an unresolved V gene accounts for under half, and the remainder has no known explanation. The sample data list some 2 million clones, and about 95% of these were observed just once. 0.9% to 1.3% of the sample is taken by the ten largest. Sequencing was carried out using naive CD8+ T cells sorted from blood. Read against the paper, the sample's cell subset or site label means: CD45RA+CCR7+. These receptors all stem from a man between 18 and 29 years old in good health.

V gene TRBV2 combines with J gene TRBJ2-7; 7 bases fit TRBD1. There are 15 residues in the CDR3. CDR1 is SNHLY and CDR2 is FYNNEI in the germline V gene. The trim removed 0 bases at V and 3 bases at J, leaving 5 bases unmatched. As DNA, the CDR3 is TGTGCCAGCAGTGAAGCGATAGGGACAGTCTACGAGCAGTACTTC. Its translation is CASSEAIGTVYEQYF.

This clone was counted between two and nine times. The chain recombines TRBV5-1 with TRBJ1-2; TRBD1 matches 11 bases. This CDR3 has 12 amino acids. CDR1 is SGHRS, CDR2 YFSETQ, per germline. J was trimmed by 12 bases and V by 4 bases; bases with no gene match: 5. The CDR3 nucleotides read TGCGCCAGCAGCACGGGACAGGGGGAGAACACCTTC. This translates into CASSTGQGENTF.

The chain's CDR3 is CASSLPAEYTSGGAAYNEQFF. CDR3 nucleotide sequence: TGTGCCAGCAGCCTACCTGCCGAGTACACTAGCGGGGGGGCCGCCTACAATGAGCAGTTCTTC. The chain has TRBV28 and TRBJ2-1, with TRBD2 identical over 13 bases. With 6 bases clipped from V and 2 bases from J, the junction kept 19 bases outside the gene matches. CDR1 and CDR2 from the germline V gene are MDHEN and SYDVKM. The CDR3 spans 21 residues.

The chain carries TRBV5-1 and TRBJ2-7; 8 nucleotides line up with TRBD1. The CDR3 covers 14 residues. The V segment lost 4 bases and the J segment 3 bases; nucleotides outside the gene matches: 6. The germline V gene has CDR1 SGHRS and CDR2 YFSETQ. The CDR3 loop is CASSPGGPNYEQYF. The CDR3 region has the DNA TGCGCCAGCAGCCCAGGGGGCCCCAACTACGAGCAGTACTTC.

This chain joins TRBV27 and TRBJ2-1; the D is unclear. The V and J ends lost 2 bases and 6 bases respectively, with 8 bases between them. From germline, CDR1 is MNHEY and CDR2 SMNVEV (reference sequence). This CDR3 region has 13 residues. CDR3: CASSLGFPNEQFF. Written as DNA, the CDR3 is TGTGCCAGCAGTTTAGGATTCCCCAATGAGCAGTTCTTC.

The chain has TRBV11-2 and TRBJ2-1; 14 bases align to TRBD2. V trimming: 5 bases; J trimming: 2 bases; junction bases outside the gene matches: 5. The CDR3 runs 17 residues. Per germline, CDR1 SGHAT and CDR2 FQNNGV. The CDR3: CASSPRLAGGPYNEQFF. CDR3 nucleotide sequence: TGTGCCAGCAGCCCAAGACTAGCGGGAGGGCCCTACAATGAGCAGTTCTTC.

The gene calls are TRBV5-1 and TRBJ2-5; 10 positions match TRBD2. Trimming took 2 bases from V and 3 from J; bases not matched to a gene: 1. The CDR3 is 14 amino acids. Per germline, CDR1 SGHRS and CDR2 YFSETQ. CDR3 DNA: TGCGCCAGCAGCTTAACTAGCGGGGAAGAGACCCAGTACTTC. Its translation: CASSLTSGEETQYF. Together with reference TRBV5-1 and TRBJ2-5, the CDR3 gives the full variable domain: KAGVTQTPRYLIKTRGQQVTLSCSPISGHRSVSWYQQTPGQGLQFLFEYFSETQRNKGNFPGRFSGRQFSNSRSEMNVSTLELGDSALYLCASSLTSGEETQYFGPGTRLLVL.

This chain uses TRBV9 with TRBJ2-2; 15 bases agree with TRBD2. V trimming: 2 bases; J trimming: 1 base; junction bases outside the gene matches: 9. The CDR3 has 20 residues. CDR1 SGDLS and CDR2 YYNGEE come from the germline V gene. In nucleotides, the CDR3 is TGTGCCAGCAGCGTCCCCGGGACTAGCGGGGGGCCGGGGAACACCGGGGAGCTGTTTTTT. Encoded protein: CASSVPGTSGGPGNTGELFF.

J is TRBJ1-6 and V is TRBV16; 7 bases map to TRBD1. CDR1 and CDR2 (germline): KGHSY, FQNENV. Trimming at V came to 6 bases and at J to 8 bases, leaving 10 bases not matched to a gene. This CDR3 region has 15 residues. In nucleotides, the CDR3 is TGTGCCAGCAGACGACAAGGGACAGATGATTCACCCCTCCACTTT. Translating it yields CASRRQGTDDSPLHF.

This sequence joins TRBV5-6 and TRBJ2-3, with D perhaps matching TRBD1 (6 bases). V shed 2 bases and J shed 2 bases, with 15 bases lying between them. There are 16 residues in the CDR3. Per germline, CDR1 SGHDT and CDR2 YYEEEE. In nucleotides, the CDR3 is TGTGCCAGCAGCTTCCGGGCCAGGGGCACCACAGATACGCAGTATTTT. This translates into CASSFRARGTTDTQYF.

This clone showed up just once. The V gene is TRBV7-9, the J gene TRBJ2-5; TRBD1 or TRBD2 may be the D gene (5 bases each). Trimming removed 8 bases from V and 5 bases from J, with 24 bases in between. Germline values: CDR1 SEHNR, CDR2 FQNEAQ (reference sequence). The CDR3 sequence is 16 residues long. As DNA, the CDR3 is TGTGCCAGCGGGATCCCGGGACCAAGAGAGTTGGAGACCCAGTACTTC. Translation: CASGIPGPRELETQYF.

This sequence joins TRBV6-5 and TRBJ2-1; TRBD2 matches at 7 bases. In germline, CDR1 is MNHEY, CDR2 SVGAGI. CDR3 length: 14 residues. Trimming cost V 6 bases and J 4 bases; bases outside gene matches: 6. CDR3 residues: CASSPLAAYNEQFF. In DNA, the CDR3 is TGTGCCAGCAGCCCGCTAGCGGCGTACAATGAGCAGTTCTTC.

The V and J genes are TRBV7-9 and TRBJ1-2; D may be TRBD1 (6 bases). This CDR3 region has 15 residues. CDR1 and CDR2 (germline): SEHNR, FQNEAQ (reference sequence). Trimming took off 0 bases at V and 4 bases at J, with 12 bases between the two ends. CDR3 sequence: CASSLAVGGGYGYTF. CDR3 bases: TGTGCCAGCAGCTTAGCCGTAGGGGGGGGCTATGGCTACACCTTC.

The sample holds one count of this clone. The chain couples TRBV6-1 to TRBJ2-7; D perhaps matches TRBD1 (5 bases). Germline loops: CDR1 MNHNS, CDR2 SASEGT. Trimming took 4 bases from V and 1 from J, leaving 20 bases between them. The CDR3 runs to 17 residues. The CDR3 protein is CASSVHVSRVISYEQYF. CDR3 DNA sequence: TGTGCCAGCAGTGTGCACGTCTCCAGGGTCATTTCCTACGAGCAGTACTTC.

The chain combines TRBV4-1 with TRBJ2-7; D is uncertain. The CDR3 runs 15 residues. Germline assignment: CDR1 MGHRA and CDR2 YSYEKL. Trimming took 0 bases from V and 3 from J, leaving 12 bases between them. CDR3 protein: CASSQEASRLYEQYF. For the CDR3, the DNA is TGCGCCAGCAGCCAAGAGGCGAGTCGGCTCTACGAGCAGTACTTC.

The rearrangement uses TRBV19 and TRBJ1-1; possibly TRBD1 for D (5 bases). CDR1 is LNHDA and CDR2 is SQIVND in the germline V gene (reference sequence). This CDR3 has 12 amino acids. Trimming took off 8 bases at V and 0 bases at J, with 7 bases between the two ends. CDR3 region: CASGAMNTEAFF. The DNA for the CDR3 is TGTGCCAGTGGGGCCATGAACACTGAAGCTTTCTTT.

The CDR3 is CASSLAPLAGGSYEQYF. The DNA for the CDR3 is TGCGCCAGCAGCTTGGCCCCCTTAGCGGGAGGGTCCTACGAGCAGTACTTC. The V and J genes are TRBV5-1 and TRBJ2-7; 11 bases are shared with TRBD2. V shed 0 bases, J shed 1 base, and the junction held 6 bases outside the gene matches. The CDR3 is 17 residues long. Looked up from germline, CDR1 is SGHRS and CDR2 is YFSETQ. Complete variable domain (other parts from reference TRBV5-1 and TRBJ2-7): KAGVTQTPRYLIKTRGQQVTLSCSPISGHRSVSWYQQTPGQGLQFLFEYFSETQRNKGNFPGRFSGRQFSNSRSEMNVSTLELGDSALYLCASSLAPLAGGSYEQYFGPGTRLTVT.

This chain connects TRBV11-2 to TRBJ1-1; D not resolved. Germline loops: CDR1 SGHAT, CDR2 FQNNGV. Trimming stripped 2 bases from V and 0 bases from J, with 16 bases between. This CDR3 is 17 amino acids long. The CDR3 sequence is CASSLRARPGMNTEAFF. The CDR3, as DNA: TGTGCCAGCAGCTTAAGAGCCCGTCCCGGGATGAACACTGAAGCTTTCTTT.

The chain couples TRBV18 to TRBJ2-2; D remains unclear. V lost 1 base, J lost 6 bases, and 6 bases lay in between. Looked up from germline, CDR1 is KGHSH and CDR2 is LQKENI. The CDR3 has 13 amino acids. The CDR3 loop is CASSPRDAGELFF. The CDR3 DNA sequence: TGTGCCAGCTCACCACGGGATGCCGGGGAGCTGTTTTTT.

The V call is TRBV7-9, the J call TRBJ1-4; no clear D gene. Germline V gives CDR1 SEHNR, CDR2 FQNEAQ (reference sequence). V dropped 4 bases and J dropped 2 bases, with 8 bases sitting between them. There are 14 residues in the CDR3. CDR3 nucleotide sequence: TGTGCCAGCAGCTCGGGTTGGACTAATGAAAAACTGTTTTTT. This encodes CASSSGWTNEKLFF.